The rows below give T cell receptor beta chains drawn from one sample of a study of cytomegalovirus exposure and HLA in healthy donors. Clones were sequenced by immunoSEQ multiplex PCR, and TCRdb holds only the in-frame ones, with some missing. The sample has about 94,000 clones, 79% seen once. The specimen sequenced was PBMCs. The source of these receptors is a middle-aged woman in good health and CMV-seronegative. The CDR3 runs from the conserved cysteine through the conserved F or W. Each record gives: V gene, D gene, J gene, clone size, CDR3 protein, CDR3 DNA. D genes are given only for firm matches. Clone size appears in some rows only: once, few, many, or a class for an expanded clone.

TRBV30	-	TRBJ1-1	-	CAWEGGILLF	TGTGCCTGGGAAGGAGGGATTCTGCTCTTT
TRBV7-9	-	TRBJ2-1	-	CASSLGRTYNEQFF	TGTGCCAGCAGCCTGGGGCGGACCTACAATGAGCAGTTCTTC
TRBV19	-	TRBJ1-1	-	CASSIGQTSEAFF	TGTGCCAGTAGTATAGGACAAACCTCTGAAGCTTTCTTT
TRBV7-6	TRBD2	TRBJ2-4	-	CASSLVSAGGPGKNIQYF	TGTGCCAGCAGCTTAGTATCGGCGGGGGGGCCGGGCAAAAACATTCAGTACTTC
TRBV7-9	-	TRBJ2-3	few	CASSFGDTQYF	TGTGCCAGCAGCTTCGGGGATACGCAGTATTTT
TRBV18	TRBD1	TRBJ1-1	few	CASSPGQPNTEAFF	TGTGCCAGCTCACCGGGACAGCCGAACACTGAAGCTTTCTTT
TRBV14	-	TRBJ1-2	-	CASSPAANYGYTF	TGTGCCAGCAGTCCCGCGGCTAACTATGGCTACACCTTC
TRBV5-1	-	TRBJ1-1	few	CASSREVSENTEAFF	TGCGCCAGCAGTAGGGAGGTAAGCGAAAACACTGAAGCTTTCTTT
TRBV27	TRBD2	TRBJ2-1	-	CASSPRGAGSYNEQFF	TGTGCCAGCAGTCCGCGGGGGGCGGGGTCCTACAATGAGCAGTTCTTC
TRBV6-6	-	TRBJ1-1	-	CASSYGGSITEAFF	TGTGCCAGCAGTTACGGGGGGAGCATCACTGAAGCTTTCTTT
TRBV6-5	TRBD1	TRBJ1-1	few	CASSTTGTGGTEAFF	TGTGCCAGCAGTACAACCGGGACAGGGGGCACTGAAGCTTTCTTT
TRBV2	-	TRBJ1-6	-	CASSSGVNSPLHF	TGTGCCAGCAGTTCGGGGGTCAATTCACCCCTCCACTTT
TRBV29-1	-	TRBJ1-2	-	CSVAYRYGYTF	TGCAGCGTTGCCTACAGGTACGGCTACACCTTC
TRBV7-7	-	TRBJ1-2	-	CASSRILGGDGYTF	TGTGCTAGCAGCCGTATTCTGGGGGGGGATGGCTACACCTTC
TRBV9	TRBD2	TRBJ2-1	-	CASSLQPGGANEQFF	TGTGCCAGCAGCCTACAACCCGGGGGGGCCAATGAGCAGTTCTTC
TRBV19	-	TRBJ2-2	-	CASMGASNSGELFF	TGTGCCAGTATGGGAGCTAGCAATTCCGGGGAGCTGTTTTTT
TRBV10-3	-	TRBJ1-1	few	CAINRQVNTEAFF	TGTGCCATCAACAGACAGGTTAACACTGAAGCTTTCTTT
TRBV18	-	TRBJ1-6	-	CASSPSDSPLHF	TGTGCCAGCTCACCTTCGGATTCACCCCTCCACTTT
TRBV6-1	-	TRBJ1-5	once	CASSDTDGYNQPQHF	TGTGCCAGCAGTGACACAGACGGATACAATCAGCCCCAGCATTTT
TRBV9	-	TRBJ2-5	-	CASSVGPGRETQYF	TGTGCCAGCAGCGTAGGGCCAGGGAGGGAGACCCAGTACTTC
TRBV6-6	-	TRBJ1-2	-	CASSYVLSYTF	TGTGCCAGCAGTTACGTCTTGTCCTACACCTTC
TRBV6-1	-	TRBJ1-6	-	CASMTPEDIRAPLHF	TGTGCCAGCATGACGCCCGAGGACATAAGGGCACCCCTCCACTTT
TRBV6-1	-	TRBJ1-4	few	CASSAPWGEFSEKLFF	TGTGCCAGCAGTGCCCCTTGGGGGGAGTTCTCCGAAAAACTGTTTTTT
TRBV7-2	-	TRBJ2-5	-	CASSPGLQETQYF	TGTGCCAGCAGCCCGGGACTCCAAGAGACCCAGTACTTC
TRBV7-2	TRBD1	TRBJ1-5	-	CASSTLGQGAQPQHF	TGTGCCAGCAGCACGTTGGGACAGGGGGCCCAGCCCCAGCATTTT
TRBV2	TRBD1	TRBJ2-7	-	CASVRTGATYEQYF	TGTGCCAGCGTAAGGACAGGCGCTACCTACGAGCAGTACTTC
TRBV27	TRBD2	TRBJ2-3	few	CASGTSGQREYF	TGTGCCAGCGGGACTAGCGGACAAAGGGAGTATTTT
TRBV19	-	TRBJ1-1	-	CASSIRGQERAFF	TGTGCCAGTAGTATCCGGGGTCAGGAGCGAGCTTTCTTT
TRBV13	-	TRBJ2-2	once	CASSFYLRNTGELFF	TGTGCCAGCAGCTTTTACTTGAGGAACACCGGGGAGCTGTTTTTT
TRBV7-2	TRBD2	TRBJ2-7	-	CASSSVALAGGNSYEQYF	TGTGCCAGCAGTTCCGTTGCTTTAGCGGGGGGAAACTCCTACGAGCAGTACTTC
TRBV5-1	TRBD1	TRBJ2-2	-	CASSKDRESGELFF	TGCGCCAGCAGCAAGGACAGGGAATCCGGGGAGCTGTTTTTT
TRBV7-7	-	TRBJ1-1	-	CASSTDRNTEAFF	TGTGCCAGCAGCACCGACAGGAACACTGAAGCTTTCTTT
TRBV5-8	TRBD1	TRBJ1-1	-	CASALQGAGPEAFF	TGTGCCAGCGCATTACAGGGGGCTGGCCCTGAAGCTTTCTTT
TRBV4-1	-	TRBJ1-5	-	CASSQQGPGTNQPQHF	TGCGCCAGCAGCCAACAGGGGCCCGGGACGAACCAGCCCCAGCATTTT
TRBV2	-	TRBJ1-4	-	CASSDASRQGTKKLFF	TGTGCCAGCAGTGATGCGAGTAGGCAGGGCACAAAAAAACTGTTTTTT
TRBV4-2	TRBD1	TRBJ1-2	-	CASSQEPGTGSGYTF	TGTGCCAGCAGCCAAGAGCCCGGGACAGGGTCTGGCTACACCTTC
TRBV6-5	TRBD1	TRBJ2-1	few	CASSYQGQKQFF	TGTGCCAGCAGTTACCAGGGACAGAAGCAGTTCTTC
TRBV6-5	TRBD2	TRBJ2-7	-	CASSYRSSGGTQYF	TGTGCCAGCAGTTACAGGTCTAGCGGGGGGACGCAGTACTTC
TRBV4-3	-	TRBJ1-6	-	CASSQVARVENSPLNF	TGCGCCAGCAGCCAAGTAGCGAGGGTTGAGAATTCACCCCTCAACTTT
TRBV7-8	TRBD2	TRBJ2-7	-	CASSEGAGGSYEQYF	TGTGCCAGCAGTGAGGGTGCGGGGGGGTCCTACGAGCAGTACTTC
TRBV29-1	TRBD2	TRBJ2-1	-	CSVIGSGGLFNEQFF	TGCAGCGTTATTGGTAGCGGGGGGTTGTTCAATGAGCAGTTCTTC
TRBV25-1	-	TRBJ1-1	-	CASSEAGVEGNTEAFF	TGTGCCAGCAGTGAGGCGGGGGTTGAGGGGAACACTGAAGCTTTCTTT
TRBV30	TRBD1	TRBJ1-1	few	CAWAQGVGNTEAFF	TGTGCCTGGGCTCAGGGGGTAGGGAACACTGAAGCTTTCTTT
TRBV10-3	TRBD1	TRBJ1-1	-	CAINDRQGRRHTEAFF	TGTGCCATCAACGACAGACAGGGGCGACGGCACACTGAAGCTTTCTTT
TRBV5-6	-	TRBJ2-1	-	CASSSRTNNEQFF	TGTGCCAGCAGCTCCCGGACTAACAATGAGCAGTTCTTC
TRBV30	TRBD2	TRBJ2-3	-	CAWSSGAGTDTQYF	TGTGCCTGGAGTAGCGGGGCGGGGACAGATACGCAGTATTTT
TRBV29-1	-	TRBJ2-1	-	CSVKAHLRDIRNEQFF	TGCAGCGTTAAAGCCCACTTGAGGGATATACGGAATGAGCAGTTCTTC
TRBV7-9	-	TRBJ2-7	-	CASSLPGEREQYF	TGTGCCAGCAGCTTGCCGGGGGAAAGGGAGCAGTACTTC
TRBV25-1	-	TRBJ1-2	-	CASNGGLSHGSYTF	TGTGCCAGCAACGGGGGGCTGTCGCACGGGAGCTACACCTTC
TRBV19	-	TRBJ2-3	few	CASRQGLLNTDTQYF	TGTGCCAGTAGGCAGGGACTCCTAAACACAGATACGCAGTATTTT
TRBV2	TRBD1	TRBJ1-2	few	CASSEGATGRYGYTF	TGTGCCAGCAGTGAAGGGGCGACAGGGAGATATGGCTACACCTTC
TRBV7-2	TRBD1	TRBJ1-4	few	CASSSQGGGWEKLFF	TGTGCCAGCAGCTCACAGGGGGGCGGGTGGGAAAAACTGTTTTTT
TRBV6-5	-	TRBJ1-1	-	CASRRDRISEAFF	TGTGCCAGCAGAAGAGACAGGATCTCTGAAGCTTTCTTT
TRBV9	TRBD1	TRBJ2-1	-	CASSVRQGLNEQFF	TGTGCCAGCAGCGTCAGACAGGGTCTCAATGAGCAGTTCTTC
TRBV6-6	TRBD1	TRBJ2-7	many	CASSPRQGAAYEQYF	TGTGCCAGCAGTCCCCGACAGGGGGCGGCCTACGAGCAGTACTTC
TRBV28	-	TRBJ1-2	-	CASSSPARGGYGYTF	TGTGCCAGCAGTTCTCCCGCTCGGGGGGGTTATGGCTACACCTTC
TRBV7-2	-	TRBJ1-5	-	CASSLDRVYQPQHF	TGTGCCAGCAGCTTAGACAGGGTGTATCAGCCCCAGCATTTT